Below are 20 T cell receptor beta chains sequenced from a single sample in a study of monozygotic twins with inflammatory bowel disease. TCRdb reanalyzed the 5' RACE reads and collapses them to one entry per CDR3 protein, without DNA. This table holds about 450,000 distinct CDR3 sequences. What was sequenced was blood. These TCRs come from a human donor with ulcerative colitis or Crohn's disease, or a healthy co-twin of an affected twin (not recorded which).

The gene calls are TRBV5-1 and TRBJ1-1; TCRdb picks TRBD1, but there is no DNA to check that call. Germline CDR1 and CDR2: SGHRS and YFSETQ. The CDR3 spans 13 residues. This CDR3 reads CASSLAAEQQAFF.

The chain couples TRBV7-2 to TRBJ2-3; TCRdb names TRBD1, which stays unverified in the absence of DNA. The CDR3 loop spans 14 amino acids. From germline, CDR1 is SGHTA and CDR2 FQGNSA. The CDR3 reads CASSLRHPVDTQYF.

J is TRBJ2-1 and V is TRBV7-2; TCRdb proposes TRBD2, but this gene call is untestable without DNA. The length of the CDR3 is 15 residues. The germline V gene has CDR1 SGHTA and CDR2 FQGNSA. This CDR3 reads CASSLDFGLYNEQFF.

This CDR3 reads CASSLGRRAFF. The chain carries TRBV27 and TRBJ1-1. The CDR3 covers 11 residues. Germline CDR1 MNHEY, CDR2 SMNVEV (reference sequence).

V usage is TRBV11-2 and J usage is TRBJ2-1; TCRdb's D call, TRBD2, is unchecked because there is no DNA. The CDR3 spans 19 residues. The germline V gene has CDR1 SGHAT and CDR2 FQNNGV. CDR3 amino acids: CASSLNQPWVAGPWDEQFF.

The chain recombines TRBV20-1 with TRBJ1-1; the TCRdb call, TRBD1, lacks DNA for checking. This CDR3 is 14 amino acids long. Germline V gives CDR1 DFQATT, CDR2 SNEGSKA (reference sequence). This CDR3 is CSAPGVGSNTEAFF.

This rearrangement joins TRBV7-2 to TRBJ2-5; TCRdb's D gene call, TRBD1, goes unchecked for lack of DNA. Germline assignment: CDR1 SGHTA and CDR2 FQGNSA. This CDR3 contains 17 residues. The CDR3: CASSPRTGDPRTETQYF.

V gene TRBV19 combines with J gene TRBJ2-3; checking the TCRdb D call of TRBD1 is not possible without DNA. The germline gives CDR1 LNHDA, CDR2 SQIVND (reference sequence). CDR3 size: 13 residues. CDR3 region: CASIGDNADTQYF.

The chain joins TRBV12-3 or TRBV12-4 to TRBJ2-5; TCRdb names TRBD1, which stays unverified in the absence of DNA. This CDR3 has 11 amino acids. This chain's CDR3 is CASSDRGPQYF.

V is TRBV12-3 or TRBV12-4 and J is TRBJ2-1; the TRBD1 assignment by TCRdb is unverifiable without DNA. The length of the CDR3 is 12 residues. The CDR3 here is CASSPVRSQQFF.

The V gene is TRBV20-1, the J gene TRBJ1-5. Per the germline V gene, CDR1 is DFQATT and CDR2 is SNEGSKA (reference sequence). CDR3 length: 15 amino acids. The CDR3 sequence is CSARGAEGVHQPQHF.

Here the CDR3 reads CASSSQELAVNEQFF. This chain uses TRBV12-3 or TRBV12-4 with TRBJ2-1; TCRdb selects TRBD2, and the lack of DNA leaves this call unchecked. CDR3 size: 15 residues.

The rearrangement joins TRBV9 to TRBJ2-3; the TCRdb call, TRBD2, lacks DNA for checking. Germline CDR1 SGDLS, CDR2 YYNGEE. CDR3 length equals 19 residues. The CDR3 loop reads CASSSQGLAGGTSTDTQYF.

The chain couples TRBV20-1 to TRBJ2-2; TCRdb lists TRBD1, though no DNA is available to test this call. From germline, CDR1 is DFQATT and CDR2 SNEGSKA (reference sequence). This CDR3 is built from 14 residues. The CDR3 spells CSALSGRWTGELFF.

The chain employs TRBV29-1 and TRBJ1-5; as DNA is missing, the TRBD1 call by TCRdb cannot be tested. The CDR3 covers 18 residues. Germline-derived CDR1 and CDR2 are SQVTM and ANQGSEA. CDR3 loop: CNTTTRADRGGGYQPQHF.

V gene TRBV5-4 combines with J gene TRBJ1-2; the TCRdb D gene call, TRBD1, has no DNA to confirm it. The CDR3 spans 15 residues. Germline V gene sequence: CDR1 SGHNT, CDR2 YYREEE (reference sequence). CDR3 protein: CASSLGEPGSGGYTF.

The CDR3: CASSLGPGAINEQFF. The chain has TRBV7-2 and TRBJ2-1; TCRdb's D gene call, TRBD1, goes unchecked for lack of DNA. The CDR3 spans 15 residues. From germline, CDR1 is SGHTA and CDR2 FQGNSA.

This chain links TRBV5-1 with TRBJ2-7; TCRdb returns TRBD1, unconfirmable since there is no DNA. Per the germline V gene, CDR1 is SGHRS and CDR2 is YFSETQ. The CDR3 contains 15 residues. The chain's CDR3 is CASSLGSGDKHEQYF.

The chain joins TRBV19 to TRBJ2-1; TCRdb selects TRBD2, and the lack of DNA leaves this call unchecked. Germline-derived CDR1 and CDR2 are LNHDA and SQIVND (reference sequence). The CDR3 runs to 14 residues. CDR3 protein: CATIPRAGGDEQFF.

V and J are TRBV12-3 or TRBV12-4 and TRBJ1-3; checking the TCRdb D call of TRBD1 is not possible without DNA. The CDR3 is 15 amino acids. CDR3 in amino acids: CASSPGTVSGNTIYF.